One and the same sample provided the 21 T cell receptor beta chains below, sequenced in a study of T cell clones after liver transplantation. The repertoire was sequenced with immunoSEQ multiplex PCR; TCRdb's copy has only in-frame clones and lacks some. The profile shows roughly 60,000 clones, around two thirds of them singletons. The source material was CD4+ T cells from blood, sampled at the approximately 16-month timepoint. These receptors originate from a human patient who received a liver transplant. Some T cells may originate from the graft donor.

The V gene is TRBV7-2, the J gene TRBJ2-3, with 13 positions matching TRBD2. Trimming cost V 5 bases and J 6 bases; bases outside gene matches: 11. The CDR3 contains 17 residues. CDR1 and CDR2 from the germline V gene are SGHTA and FQGNSA. CDR3 protein: CASSPPRLAGGPDTQYF. The CDR3 DNA is TGTGCCAGCAGCCCCCCTCGACTAGCGGGAGGTCCCGATACGCAGTATTTT.

The chain uses TRBV21-1 and TRBJ2-7; the D call of TRBD2 is as the table states it, not checked on the DNA. TRBV21-1 is a known pseudogene. The CDR3 covers 19 residues. CDR3 coding DNA: TGTGCCAGCAGCAACCCGACTAGCGGGAGGGCCGGAAACTTCTACGAGCAGTACGTC. Its protein product is CASSNPTSGRAGNFYEQYV.

The gene calls are TRBV12-2 and TRBJ2-5. TRBV12-2 is a pseudogene segment. The CDR3 consists of 11 residues. CDR3 amino acids: CASRLVLAQYF. Here the CDR3 DNA reads TGTGCAAGTCGCTTAGTTTTGGCCCAGTACTTC.

The CDR3 reads CASRAGTGLSPLHF. In nucleotides, the CDR3 is TGTGCCAGCAGAGCCGGGACAGGGTTGTCACCCCTCCACTTT. The chain carries TRBV6-6 and TRBJ1-6; the match to TRBD1 covers 9 bases. This CDR3 comprises 14 residues. Trimming took 6 bases from V and 10 from J; bases not matched to a gene: 7. Germline V lookup: CDR1 MNHNY, CDR2 SVGAGI (reference sequence).

This sequence joins TRBV6-1 and TRBJ1-5, with a possible D match to TRBD1 (5 bases). The CDR3 spans 15 residues. Germline V gene data show CDR1 as MNHNS and CDR2 as SASEGT. Between the trimmed V and J ends, which lost 5 bases and 0 bases, there was a span of 11 bases. CDR3 protein: CASSKGRNSNQPQHF. The CDR3 DNA sequence: TGTGCCAGCAGTAAGGGGCGGAATAGCAATCAGCCCCAGCATTTT.

The CDR3 is CASSLDGANVLTF. The CDR3 DNA follows: TGTGCCAGCAGCTTGGATGGGGCCAACGTCCTGACTTTC. The V and J genes are TRBV5-4 and TRBJ2-6, with no clear D. Germline V lookup: CDR1 SGHNT, CDR2 YYREEE (reference sequence). Trimming left V 0 bases short and J 3 bases short, with 1 base between. The CDR3 is made up of 13 amino acids.

This clone came up a few times. The genes are TRBV19 and TRBJ2-5; 12 bases agree with TRBD2. V lost 5 bases, J lost 7 bases, and 8 bases stayed unmatched. Germline V CDR1 and CDR2: LNHDA, SQIVND (reference sequence). The CDR3 sequence is 15 residues long. CDR3 nucleotides: TGTGCCAGTAGTCCACTAGCGGGGGGCTTTAGGACCCAGTACTTC. Protein: CASSPLAGGFRTQYF.

This clone was observed a few times. The chain recombines TRBV7-9 with TRBJ1-1; 8 positions agree with TRBD1. The V gene end was trimmed by 4 bases and the J gene end by 3 bases; junction bases not matched to a gene: 7. This CDR3 is 15 amino acids long. From germline, CDR1 is SEHNR and CDR2 FQNEAQ (reference sequence). In nucleotides, the CDR3 is TGTGCCAGCAGCTCATACAGGGGGAAGGACACTGAAGCTTTCTTT. Translated: CASSSYRGKDTEAFF.

This chain connects TRBV6-6 to TRBJ1-6; 9 nucleotides agree with TRBD1. J lost 8 bases, V lost 3 bases, and 5 bases had no gene match. The CDR3 has 15 amino acids. Per the germline V gene, CDR1 is MNHNY and CDR2 is SVGAGI (reference sequence). CDR3 nucleotide sequence: TGTGCCAGCAGTTATAGTCGGACAGGGGATTCACCCCTCCACTTT. This codes for CASSYSRTGDSPLHF.

The rearrangement links TRBV6-5 to TRBJ2-1; 8 bases are a match to TRBD2. Germline CDR1 reads MNHEY; CDR2 reads SVGAGI. The CDR3 is 16 amino acids. V was clipped by 0 bases and J by 3 bases; unmatched bases: 4. The CDR3 reads CASSYSRGGLYNEQFF. The CDR3 DNA follows: TGTGCCAGCAGTTACTCGCGCGGGGGGCTCTACAATGAGCAGTTCTTC.

V gene TRBV4-3 combines with J gene TRBJ2-1, with D uncertain. The CDR3 length is 16 residues. Germline V gene data show CDR1 as LGHNA and CDR2 as YSLEER. V was cut by 0 bases and J by 6 bases, with 15 bases left in between. CDR3 residues: CASSQEATGLSNEQFF. The CDR3 nucleotides are TGCGCCAGCAGCCAAGAGGCGACGGGCTTGAGCAATGAGCAGTTCTTC.

The V call is TRBV6-1, the J call TRBJ1-5; 9 bases align to TRBD1. This CDR3 spans 12 amino acids. Per the germline V gene, CDR1 is MNHNS and CDR2 is SASEGT. The J segment lost 14 bases and the V segment lost 7 bases, leaving 9 bases of the junction unmatched. CDR3 sequence (DNA): TGTGCCAGCAAGAGGGACAGGGAGGGGGAGCATTTT. Encoded protein: CASKRDREGEHF.

The chain combines TRBV5-6 with TRBJ2-7; D tentatively fits TRBD1 or TRBD2 (5 bases each). Germline CDR1 SGHDT, CDR2 YYEEEE. The CDR3 totals 13 residues. With 2 bases removed from V and 2 bases from J, the gap between germline ends came to 8 bases. In DNA, the CDR3 is TGTGCCAGCAGCTTCCAGGGACCCTACGAGCAGTACTTC. It yields the protein CASSFQGPYEQYF.

The chain couples TRBV7-2 to TRBJ2-3; the match to TRBD2 covers 8 bases. V dropped 4 bases and J dropped 2; count of bases not matched to a gene: 11. Germline V CDR1 and CDR2: SGHTA, FQGNSA. The CDR3 sequence is 17 residues long. In nucleotides, the CDR3 is TGTGCCAGCAGCTCCCCTATAGCGGGGATAAACACAGATACGCAGTATTTT. It yields the protein CASSSPIAGINTDTQYF.

The genes are TRBV5-1 and TRBJ1-4; D is unclear. V lost 5 bases and J lost 0, with 11 bases in between. Germline loops: CDR1 SGHRS, CDR2 YFSETQ. This CDR3 has 15 amino acids. CDR3 sequence: CASRSQAATNEKLFF. For the CDR3, the DNA is TGCGCCAGCAGATCCCAAGCAGCAACTAATGAAAAACTGTTTTTT.

The rearrangement uses TRBV6-6 and TRBJ2-6, with 7 bases matching TRBD2. CDR3 length: 13 amino acids. V trimming: 11 bases; J trimming: 2 bases; junction bases outside the gene matches: 3. The germline V gene encodes CDR1 MNHNY and CDR2 SVGAGI (reference sequence). The DNA of the CDR3 is TGTGCCGGGGGAGGGACTGGGGCCAACGTCCTGACTTTC. Translated: CAGGGTGANVLTF.

With regard to this clone: The identical CDR3 is also encoded by other nucleotide sequences in the sample. V and J are TRBV30 and TRBJ1-5; maybe TRBD1 (6 bases). The CDR3 loop spans 14 amino acids. Germline CDR1 and CDR2: GTSNPN and SVGIG (reference sequence). V was pared by 3 bases and J by 4 bases, with 13 bases between. The CDR3 protein is CAWSRQTGNQPQHF. The DNA of the CDR3 is TGTGCCTGGAGCCGACAGACAGGAAATCAGCCCCAGCATTTT. Full variable domain (rest looked up from reference TRBV30 and TRBJ1-5): SQTIHQWPATLVQPVGSPLSLECTVEGTSNPNLYWYRQAAGRGLQLLFYSVGIGQISSEVPQNLSASRPQDRQFILSSKKLLLSDSGFYLCAWSRQTGNQPQHFGDGTRLSIL.

CDR3 DNA sequence: TGTGCCAGCAGCCCCAGGACAGGGGCTAACTATGGCTACACCTTC. Residues: CASSPRTGANYGYTF. The chain is built from TRBV5-6 and TRBJ1-2, with 9 nucleotides matching TRBD1. CDR1 SGHDT and CDR2 YYEEEE come from the germline V gene. The CDR3 covers 15 residues. J lost 0 bases, V lost 4 bases, and 4 bases had no gene match.

The chain links TRBV2 to TRBJ2-7; 11 bases are a match to TRBD1. Germline loops: CDR1 SNHLY, CDR2 FYNNEI. The V and J ends lost 5 bases and 6 bases, in that order; junction bases with no gene match: 9. The CDR3 is made up of 15 amino acids. CDR3 loop: CASSTIPGQGVEQYF. The CDR3 region has the DNA TGTGCCAGCAGTACAATACCGGGACAGGGGGTCGAGCAGTACTTC.

This clone has just one count. The chain links TRBV28 to TRBJ2-5; D is possibly TRBD2 (7 bases). V shed 7 bases and J shed 2 bases, with 20 bases lying between them. The CDR3 has 16 residues. Germline CDR1 reads MDHEN; CDR2 reads SYDVKM. CDR3 sequence: CASTQLRGGAQETQYF. CDR3 in DNA: TGTGCCAGCACTCAATTGAGGGGGGGGGCACAAGAGACCCAGTACTTC. Combining the CDR3 with reference TRBV28 and TRBJ2-5 gives the whole variable domain DVKVTQSSRYLVKRTGEKVFLECVQDMDHENMFWYRQDPGLGLRLIYFSYDVKMKEKGDIPEGYSVSREKKERFSLILESASTNQTSMYLCASTQLRGGAQETQYFGPGTRLLVL.

The V and J genes are TRBV14 and TRBJ1-4; no clear D. CDR1 and CDR2 from the germline V gene are SGHDN and FVKESK. Trimming took 1 base from V and 7 from J, leaving 16 bases between them. This CDR3 region has 16 residues. As DNA, the CDR3 is TGTGCCAGCAGCCAAGGTGTTCGGGCGATGGGTGAAAAACTGTTTTTT. Protein: CASSQGVRAMGEKLFF.